The 4 T cell receptor beta chains reported below all come from one sample, sequenced in a study of cytomegalovirus exposure and HLA in healthy donors listed by TCRdb under 2017. Library creation used the immunoSEQ multiplex PCR assay. A mixture of 60 forward primers for TCR Vbeta segments and 13 reverse primers for TCR Jbeta segments was used in the multiplex PCR. Entries here come from immuneACCESS through TCRdb and include only in-frame sequences with V and J called. Some clones fail to appear in such tables; in the studies checked, an unresolved V gene covers under half of the shortfall, and the cause of the remainder is unknown. This sample lists fewer than 90,000 clones; 78% were detected once. The ten top clones hold around 2.7% of the sample. Sequenced material: PBMCs. The receptors were gathered from a male donor in good health and CMV-seropositive.

This clone was seen only a few times. The chain joins TRBV28 to TRBJ2-7; TRBD1 might be the D (5 bases). V was cut by 7 bases and J by 4 bases, with 26 bases left in between. The germline V gene encodes CDR1 MDHEN and CDR2 SYDVKM. The CDR3 covers 17 residues. The CDR3 coding sequence is TGTGCCAGCAAACCAAGCTGGTGGTCAGGGAAACTTTACGAGCAGTACTTC. It is translated as CASKPSWWSGKLYEQYF. Full variable domain (outside the CDR3, taken from reference TRBV28 and TRBJ2-7): DVKVTQSSRYLVKRTGEKVFLECVQDMDHENMFWYRQDPGLGLRLIYFSYDVKMKEKGDIPEGYSVSREKKERFSLILESASTNQTSMYLCASKPSWWSGKLYEQYFGPGTRLTVT.

The gene calls are TRBV5-6 and TRBJ2-2, with a tentative D call TRBD1 (6 bases). Germline V CDR1 and CDR2: SGHDT, YYEEEE. V gave up 4 bases and J gave up 0 bases, with 16 bases separating them. This CDR3 has 17 residues. Here the CDR3 reads CASSLEQGSSNTGELFF. In DNA, the CDR3 is TGTGCCAGCAGCCTTGAACAGGGATCCTCGAACACCGGGGAGCTGTTTTTT.

The V call is TRBV6-6, the J call TRBJ2-1; 11 bases match TRBD2. J gave up 7 bases and V 2 bases, and 7 bases lay outside the gene matches. CDR3 length: 16 amino acids. Germline V gene lookup returns CDR1 MNHNY and CDR2 SVGAGI (reference sequence). CDR3 coding DNA: TGTGCCAGCAGTTACCCACTTAGCGGGAGGGTTAATGAGCAGTTCTTC. Protein sequence: CASSYPLSGRVNEQFF.

The V call is TRBV19, the J call TRBJ1-5; D remains unclear. Germline CDR1 LNHDA, CDR2 SQIVND (reference sequence). Trimming shortened V by 1 base and J by 6 bases, and 16 bases separated the two germline ends. This CDR3 is 16 amino acids long. CDR3 DNA sequence: TGTGCCAGTAGTATAGTCGCCGTGGCAGGCGCTCAGCCCCAGCATTTT. It codes for CASSIVAVAGAQPQHF.